This T cell receptor (beta chain) was retrieved from a study of beta chain features in type 1 diabetes. General study results and limits: Diminished insertions and augmented deletions at VDJ junctions characterized type 1 diabetes patients. Across all four CD4+ subsets, people with type 1 diabetes showed modestly shorter TCRB CDR3s.

Expressed TCRB transcripts were sequenced after all isolated RNA was converted to cDNA. Generated by immunoSEQ multiplex PCR, the TCRdb table keeps only in-frame clones and is missing some. The sample holds 360,000 or so clones, roughly a fifth seen once. This clone was recorded a few times. The antigen remains unidentified. CDR1 and CDR2 from the germline V gene are LNHNV and YYDKDF (reference sequence). V was shortened by 1 base and J by 10 bases, with 17 bases between the two germline ends. The CDR3 is 15 amino acids. A sort by CD45RO/CCR7/CD25/CD127/CD95/CD27 yielded CD4+ naive, central memory, regulatory and stem cell-like memory cells.

Sequences were obtained from naive CD4+ T cells from blood. The TCR comes from a woman between 18 and 29 years old in good health. V and J are TRBV15 and TRBJ2-4; tentatively, D is TRBD1 (6 bases). The CDR3 nucleotides read TGTGCCACCAGCAGAGCTTTAGGGGACACAGGGATTCAGTACTTC. This gives the protein CATSRALGDTGIQYF.